This TCR beta chain came from a study of regulatory T cells in long-lasting Graves disease. Construction of the TCR beta libraries employed iRepertoire HTBI primers in conjunction with Arm-PCR of CDR3 regions. TCRdb re-analysed the multiplex PCR reads in MiXCR, keeping a single row per CDR3 protein. The sample carries about 540,000 distinct CDR3 sequences, 13% recorded once. The time point denotes: newly diagnosed GD, antithyroid drugs for less than 3 months. The authors made the TCR library using RNA they extracted from PBMCs. This clonotype has ten or more counts. V lost 3 bases to trimming and J lost 6 bases, with 5 bases between them. There are 11 residues in the CDR3. These data also featured in a second study, about T cells in Graves' hyperthyroidism and ophthalmopathy.

This chain links TRBV12-3 or TRBV12-4 with TRBJ1-2; D is unclear. The clonotype comes from a man aged 30 to 39 with Graves disease. This specimen was peripheral blood mononuclear cells (PBMCs), taken at new diagnosis, from a patient treated with antithyroid drugs. The CDR3 protein is CASSFGDGYTF. The CDR3 bases are TGTGCCAGCAGTTTCGGGGATGGCTACACCTTC.